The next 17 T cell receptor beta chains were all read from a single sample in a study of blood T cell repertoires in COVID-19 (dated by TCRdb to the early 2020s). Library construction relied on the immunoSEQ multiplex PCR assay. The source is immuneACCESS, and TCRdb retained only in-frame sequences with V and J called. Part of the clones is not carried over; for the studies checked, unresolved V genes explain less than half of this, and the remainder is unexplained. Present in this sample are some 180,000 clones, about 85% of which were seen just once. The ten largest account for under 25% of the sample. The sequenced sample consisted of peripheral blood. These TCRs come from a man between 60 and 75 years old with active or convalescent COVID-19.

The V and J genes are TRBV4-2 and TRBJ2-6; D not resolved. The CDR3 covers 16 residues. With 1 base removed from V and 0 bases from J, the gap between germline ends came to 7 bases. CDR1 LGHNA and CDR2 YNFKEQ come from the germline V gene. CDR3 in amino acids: CASSQVQDSGANVLTF. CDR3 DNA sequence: TGTGCCAGCAGCCAAGTTCAGGACTCTGGGGCCAACGTCCTGACTTTC.

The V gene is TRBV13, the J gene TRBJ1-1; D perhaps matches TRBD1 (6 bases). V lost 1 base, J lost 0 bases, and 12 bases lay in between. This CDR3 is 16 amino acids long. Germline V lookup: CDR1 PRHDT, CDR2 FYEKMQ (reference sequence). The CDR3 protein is CASSLDREGVNTEAFF. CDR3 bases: TGTGCCAGCAGCTTAGACCGGGAGGGGGTGAACACTGAAGCTTTCTTT.

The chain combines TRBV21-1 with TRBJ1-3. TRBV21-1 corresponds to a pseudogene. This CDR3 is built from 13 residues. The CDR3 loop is CASDERDGNTIYF. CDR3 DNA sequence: TGTGCCAGCGACGAGAGGGATGGAAACACCATATATTTT.

The CDR3 sequence is CASSPFEAAPSGANVLTF. The DNA for the CDR3 is TGTGCCAGCTCACCTTTTGAGGCAGCCCCCTCTGGGGCCAACGTCCTGACTTTC. This sequence joins TRBV18 and TRBJ2-6; D remains unclear. The V and J ends lost 3 bases and 0 bases respectively, with 15 bases between them. Germline loops: CDR1 KGHSH, CDR2 LQKENI. This CDR3 has 18 residues.

In nucleotides, the CDR3 is TGTGCCAGTAGTATGTGGGGGAGGGTGGGCAATCAGCCCCAGCATTTT. It translates to CASSMWGRVGNQPQHF. V usage is TRBV19 and J usage is TRBJ1-5, with D possibly matching TRBD1 (5 bases). Germline V gives CDR1 LNHDA, CDR2 SQIVND (reference sequence). V lost 3 bases and J lost 2, with 14 bases in between. This CDR3 region has 16 residues.

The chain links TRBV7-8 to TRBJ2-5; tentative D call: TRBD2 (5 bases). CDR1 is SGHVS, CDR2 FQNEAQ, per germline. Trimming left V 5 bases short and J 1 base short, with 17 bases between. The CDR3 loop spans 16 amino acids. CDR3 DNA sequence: TGTGCCAGCAGCCCCTGGAGGTATGGGGTCCAAGAGACCCAGTACTTC. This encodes CASSPWRYGVQETQYF.

This CDR3 is CASSLDAGGYGYTF. The CDR3 DNA sequence: TGTGCCAGCAGCTTGGACGCAGGGGGATATGGCTACACCTTC. The rearrangement links TRBV7-2 to TRBJ1-2; 7 nucleotides match TRBD1. The CDR3 length is 14 residues. After removal of 3 bases from V and 5 bases from J, the junction contained 6 bases not matched to a gene. CDR1 and CDR2 (germline): SGHTA, FQGNSA. The full variable domain, with the rest looked up from reference TRBV7-2 and TRBJ1-2, is GAGVSQSPSNKVTEKGKDVELRCDPISGHTALYWYRQSLGQGLEFLIYFQGNSAPDKSGLPSDRFSAERTGGSVSTLTIQRTQQEDSAVYLCASSLDAGGYGYTFGSGTRLTVV.

The CDR3 bases are TGTGCCAGCAGCTCAAAAGGCACAGTAGGTGAAAAACTGTTTTTT. It translates to CASSSKGTVGEKLFF. The chain recombines TRBV5-8 with TRBJ1-4, with unresolved D. Trimming removed 3 bases from V and 7 bases from J, with 16 bases in between. CDR3 length: 15 amino acids. CDR1 is SGHTS and CDR2 is YDEGEE in the germline V gene. Full variable domain (missing parts from reference TRBV5-8 and TRBJ1-4): EAGVTQSPTHLIKTRGQQATLRCSPISGHTSVYWYQQALGLGLQFLLWYDEGEERNRGNFPPRFSGRQFPNYSSELNVNALELEDSALYLCASSSKGTVGEKLFFGSGTQLSVL.

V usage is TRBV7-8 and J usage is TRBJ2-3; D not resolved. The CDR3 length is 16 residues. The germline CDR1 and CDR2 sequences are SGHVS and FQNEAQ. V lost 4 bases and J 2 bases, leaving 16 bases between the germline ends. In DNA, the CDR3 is TGTGCCAGCAGCTCGAGTTTCGGCGGCTACACAGATACGCAGTATTTT. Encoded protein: CASSSSFGGYTDTQYF.

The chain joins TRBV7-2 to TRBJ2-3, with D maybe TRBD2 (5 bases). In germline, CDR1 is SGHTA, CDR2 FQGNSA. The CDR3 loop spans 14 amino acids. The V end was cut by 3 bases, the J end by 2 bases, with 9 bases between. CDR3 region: CASSFRGATDTQYF. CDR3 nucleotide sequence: TGTGCCAGCAGCTTCCGGGGAGCCACAGATACGCAGTATTTT.

This CDR3 is CASSLTNLNEQFF. The CDR3 DNA is TGCGCCAGCAGCTTGACCAATCTAAATGAGCAGTTCTTC. The chain has TRBV5-1 and TRBJ2-1, with D hard to call. The CDR3 sequence is 13 residues long. Germline lookup yields CDR1 SGHRS and CDR2 YFSETQ. Deletions cut 1 base from V and 7 bases from J, with 9 bases between.

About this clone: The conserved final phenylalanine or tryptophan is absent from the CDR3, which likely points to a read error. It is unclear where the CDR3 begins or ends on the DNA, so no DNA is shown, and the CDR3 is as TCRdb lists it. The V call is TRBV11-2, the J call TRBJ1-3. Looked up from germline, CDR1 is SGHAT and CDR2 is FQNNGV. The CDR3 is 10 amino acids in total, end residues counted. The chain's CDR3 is CASDLLRPFV.

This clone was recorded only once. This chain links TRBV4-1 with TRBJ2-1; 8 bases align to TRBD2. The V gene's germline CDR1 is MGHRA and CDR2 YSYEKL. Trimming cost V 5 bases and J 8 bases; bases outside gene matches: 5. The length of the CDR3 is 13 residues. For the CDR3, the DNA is TGCGCCAGCAGCGGACTAGCTAGCCATGAGCAGTTCTTC. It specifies CASSGLASHEQFF.

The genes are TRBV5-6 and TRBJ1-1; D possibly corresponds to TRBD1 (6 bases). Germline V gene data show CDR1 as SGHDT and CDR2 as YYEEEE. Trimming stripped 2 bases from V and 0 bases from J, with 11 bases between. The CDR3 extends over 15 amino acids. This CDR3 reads CASSFLTGMNTEAFF. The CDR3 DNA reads TGTGCCAGCAGCTTCCTCACAGGGATGAACACTGAAGCTTTCTTT.

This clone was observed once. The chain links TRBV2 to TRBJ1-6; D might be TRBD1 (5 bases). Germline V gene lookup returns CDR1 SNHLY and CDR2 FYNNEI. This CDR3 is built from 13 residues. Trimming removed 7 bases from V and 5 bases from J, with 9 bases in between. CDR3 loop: CASKTVHNSPLHF. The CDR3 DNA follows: TGTGCCAGCAAGACAGTGCATAATTCACCCCTCCACTTT.

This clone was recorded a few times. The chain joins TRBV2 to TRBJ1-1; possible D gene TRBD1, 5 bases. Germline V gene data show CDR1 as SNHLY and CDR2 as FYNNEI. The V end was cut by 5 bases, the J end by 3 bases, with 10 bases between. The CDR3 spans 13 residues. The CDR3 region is CASSYQGYTEAFF. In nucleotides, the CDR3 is TGTGCCAGCAGTTATCAGGGCTACACTGAAGCTTTCTTT.

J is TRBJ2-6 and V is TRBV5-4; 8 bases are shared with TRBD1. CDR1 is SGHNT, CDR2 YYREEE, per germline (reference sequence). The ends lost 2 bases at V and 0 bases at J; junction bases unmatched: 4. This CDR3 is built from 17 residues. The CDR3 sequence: CASSFYQGASGANVLTF. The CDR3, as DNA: TGTGCCAGCAGCTTTTACCAGGGGGCCTCTGGGGCCAACGTCCTGACTTTC.